These T cell receptor beta chains were read from a single sample in a study of vaccination effects on CD4 cells after COVID-19. Their antigen targets remain unknown. Method: immunoSEQ multiplex PCR; TCRdb's copy keeps in-frame clones and lacks some. Found here are 25,000 to 30,000 clones, roughly 70% of them singletons; the top ten hold 10% to 13%. This material consisted of CD4+ T cells from PBMCs cultured with HCoV-NL63 spike peptides, taken after COVID-19 vaccination. The receptors here all came from a human donor who received a COVID-19 vaccine. CDR3s include the opening cysteine and the closing phenylalanine or tryptophan. Fields, in order: D gene, V gene, J gene, clone size, CDR3 protein, CDR3 DNA. A D gene is named only where the DNA matches it firmly. The size entry is marked missing in some rows and otherwise reads once, few, many or a size class.

-,TRBV10-3,TRBJ2-2,-,CAIRGGAASTGELFF,TGTGCCATCAGGGGGGGGGCAGCTAGCACCGGGGAGCTGTTTTTT
-,TRBV20-1,TRBJ2-7,medium-sized,CSASSPLVSYEQYF,TGCAGTGCTAGTTCCCCCCTAGTTTCCTACGAGCAGTACTTC
-,TRBV2,TRBJ1-2,-,CASGPIGSYTF,TGTGCCAGCGGGCCAATCGGAAGCTACACCTTC
-,TRBV11-3,TRBJ1-1,-,CASSPRVGTEAFF,TGTGCCAGCAGCCCCAGGGTTGGCACTGAAGCTTTCTTT
TRBD1,TRBV5-1,TRBJ1-5,-,CASSGPGQGMQPQHF,TGCGCCAGCAGCGGACCCGGACAGGGCATGCAGCCCCAGCATTTT
TRBD2,TRBV2,TRBJ2-1,-,CASSAGLAGRGEQFF,TGTGCCAGCAGTGCGGGACTAGCGGGGAGGGGGGAGCAGTTCTTC
-,TRBV6-2/TRBV6-3,TRBJ1-1,-,CASSYLGPPIEAFF,TGTGCCAGCAGTTACTTGGGACCGCCCATTGAAGCTTTCTTT
-,TRBV2,TRBJ1-5,-,CASSKGQGYNQPQHF,TGTGCCAGCAGCAAAGGCCAGGGGTACAATCAGCCCCAGCATTTT
TRBD2,TRBV7-9,TRBJ2-7,-,CASSPTPGLAGGYEQYF,TGTGCCAGCAGTCCCACCCCAGGACTAGCGGGAGGTTACGAGCAGTACTTC
-,TRBV27,TRBJ2-3,-,CASRGVGDTQYF,TGTGCCAGTCGTGGGGTCGGAGATACGCAGTATTTT